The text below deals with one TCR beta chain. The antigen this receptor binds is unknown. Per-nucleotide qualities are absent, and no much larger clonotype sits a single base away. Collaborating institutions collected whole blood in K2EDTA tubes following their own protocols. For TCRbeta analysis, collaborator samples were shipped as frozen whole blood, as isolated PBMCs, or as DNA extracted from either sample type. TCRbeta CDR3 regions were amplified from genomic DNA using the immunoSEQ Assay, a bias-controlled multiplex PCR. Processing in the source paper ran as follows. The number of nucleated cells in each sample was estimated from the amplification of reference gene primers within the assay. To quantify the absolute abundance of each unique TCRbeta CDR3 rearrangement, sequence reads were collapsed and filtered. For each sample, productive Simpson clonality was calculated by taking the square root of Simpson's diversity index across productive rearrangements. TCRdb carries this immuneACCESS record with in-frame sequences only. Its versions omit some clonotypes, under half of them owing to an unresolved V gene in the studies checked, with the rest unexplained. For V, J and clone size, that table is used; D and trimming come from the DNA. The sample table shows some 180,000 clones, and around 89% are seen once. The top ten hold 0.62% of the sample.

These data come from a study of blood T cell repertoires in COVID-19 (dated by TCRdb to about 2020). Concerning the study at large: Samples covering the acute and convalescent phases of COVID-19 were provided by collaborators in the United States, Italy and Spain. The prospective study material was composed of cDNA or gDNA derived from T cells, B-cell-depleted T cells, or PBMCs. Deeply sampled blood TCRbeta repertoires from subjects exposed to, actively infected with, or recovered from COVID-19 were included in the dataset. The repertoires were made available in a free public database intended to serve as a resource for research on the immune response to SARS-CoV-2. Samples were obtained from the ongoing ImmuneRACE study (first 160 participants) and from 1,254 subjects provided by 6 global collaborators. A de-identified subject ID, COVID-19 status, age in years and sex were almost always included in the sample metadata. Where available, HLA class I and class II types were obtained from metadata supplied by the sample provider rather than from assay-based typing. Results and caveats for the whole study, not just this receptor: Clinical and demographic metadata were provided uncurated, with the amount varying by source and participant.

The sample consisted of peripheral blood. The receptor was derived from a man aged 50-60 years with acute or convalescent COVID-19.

The bases are TGTGCCCACCGGGACACTAACACCGGGGAGCTGTTTTTT. This sequence encodes CAHRDTNTGELFF. This chain joins TRBV10-3 to TRBJ2-2; the D gene is perhaps TRBD1, from 6 matching bases. V lost 11 bases and J lost 2 bases; the stretch between them is 12 bases long. Counted from cysteine to phenylalanine, this CDR3 has 13 amino acids. The only DNA kept is the CDR3, 39 bases in frame from the first base. For CDR1 and CDR2, the germline V gene lists ENHRY and SYGVKD.